The 24 T cell receptor beta chains given below trace back to one sample, sequenced in a study of cytomegalovirus exposure and HLA in healthy donors. Amplification used 60 Vbeta primers and 13 Jbeta primers. Profiled with immunoSEQ multiplex PCR; TCRdb holds only in-frame clones, not every one. The table includes 100,000 to 150,000 clones, about 78% detected once. The sample consisted of PBMCs. Every receptor here comes from a female donor in good health and CMV-seronegative.

The chain couples TRBV29-1 to TRBJ1-5, with D maybe TRBD1 (6 bases). Germline V gene lookup returns CDR1 SQVTM and CDR2 ANQGSEA. The CDR3 runs to 13 residues. The V end was cut by 5 bases, the J end by 6 bases, with 14 bases between. This chain's CDR3 is CSVQGPSGQPQHF. DNA of the CDR3: TGCAGCGTTCAGGGGCCCTCGGGTCAGCCCCAGCATTTT.

The table lists this clone with a count of one. The chain employs TRBV5-4 and TRBJ2-1; the match to TRBD2 covers 16 bases. The junction had 7 bases not matched to a gene; V was cut back by 4 bases and J by 6 bases. In germline, CDR1 is SGHNT, CDR2 YYREEE (reference sequence). This CDR3 region has 17 residues. CDR3: CASSVGLAGGLRNEQFF. Here the CDR3 DNA reads TGTGCCAGCAGCGTGGGACTAGCGGGAGGGCTCCGCAATGAGCAGTTCTTC.

The chain joins TRBV28 to TRBJ2-3, with 13 bases fitting TRBD2. The CDR3 is 16 amino acids. Germline lookup yields CDR1 MDHEN and CDR2 SYDVKM. The trim removed 6 bases at V and 6 bases at J, leaving 9 bases unmatched. The CDR3 loop is CASSPGTSGALDTQYF. DNA for the CDR3: TGTGCCAGCAGCCCTGGGACTAGCGGGGCTCTGGATACGCAGTATTTT.

The gene calls are TRBV5-5 and TRBJ2-5; 9 nucleotides line up with TRBD1. CDR1 is SGHKS, CDR2 YYEKEE, per germline (reference sequence). Trimming cost V 4 bases and J 4 bases; bases outside gene matches: 5. CDR3 size: 14 residues. The CDR3 sequence: CASSQTGGRETQYF. CDR3 nucleotide sequence: TGTGCCAGCAGCCAAACAGGGGGCAGAGAGACCCAGTACTTC. The variable domain in full, completed from reference TRBV5-5 and TRBJ2-5, reads DAGVTQSPTHLIKTRGQQVTLRCSPISGHKSVSWYQQVLGQGPQFIFQYYEKEERGRGNFPDRFSARQFPNYSSELNVNALLLGDSALYLCASSQTGGRETQYFGPGTRLLVL.

This clone was counted only a few times. The chain joins TRBV4-3 to TRBJ2-1; 7 positions match TRBD2. This CDR3 has 17 amino acids. J gave up 5 bases and V 4 bases, and 14 bases lay outside the gene matches. Germline V CDR1 and CDR2: LGHNA, YSLEER. The CDR3 DNA follows: TGCGCCAGCAGCCCTCAGGCTATACCGGGAGGCCACAATGAGCAGTTCTTC. Amino acids: CASSPQAIPGGHNEQFF.

The rearrangement joins TRBV5-6 to TRBJ1-5; weak D call: TRBD1 (5 bases). The germline V and J ends were trimmed by 4 bases and 7 bases, with 15 bases remaining between them. This CDR3 is built from 14 residues. CDR1 is SGHDT and CDR2 is YYEEEE in the germline V gene. This CDR3 is CASSEAGYLQPQHF. CDR3 bases: TGTGCCAGCAGCGAAGCAGGGTACCTCCAGCCCCAGCATTTT.

This clone was counted only a few times. This chain uses TRBV25-1 with TRBJ1-1; possible D gene TRBD1, 5 bases. Trimming removed 5 bases at V and 4 bases at J, with 11 bases between. Looked up from germline, CDR1 is MGHDK and CDR2 is SYGVNS. CDR3 length equals 13 residues. CDR3 DNA: TGTGCCAGCAGTTTGACAGTGACCACTGAAGCTTTCTTT. Translation: CASSLTVTTEAFF.

V usage is TRBV7-2 and J usage is TRBJ2-3, with D tentatively TRBD2 (5 bases). CDR1 and CDR2 (germline): SGHTA, FQGNSA. The CDR3 spans 15 residues. The ends were cut back, 1 base at V and 2 bases at J, with 10 bases in the middle. The CDR3 region has the DNA TGTGCCAGCAGCTTAGTCAGCGGCCACACAGATACGCAGTATTTT. Translating gives CASSLVSGHTDTQYF.

This rearrangement joins TRBV30 to TRBJ1-2; 9 nucleotides agree with TRBD1. This CDR3 comprises 14 residues. Germline V gene data show CDR1 as GTSNPN and CDR2 as SVGIG (reference sequence). V dropped 3 bases and J dropped 4; count of bases not matched to a gene: 6. CDR3 residues: CAWRWTGEFYGYTF. DNA for the CDR3: TGTGCCTGGAGGTGGACAGGGGAATTCTATGGCTACACCTTC. Full variable domain (outside the CDR3, taken from reference TRBV30 and TRBJ1-2): SQTIHQWPATLVQPVGSPLSLECTVEGTSNPNLYWYRQAAGRGLQLLFYSVGIGQISSEVPQNLSASRPQDRQFILSSKKLLLSDSGFYLCAWRWTGEFYGYTFGSGTRLTVV.

V gene TRBV27 combines with J gene TRBJ1-3, with 8 nucleotides matching TRBD1. Germline V gene sequence: CDR1 MNHEY, CDR2 SMNVEV (reference sequence). The CDR3 covers 13 residues. V was clipped by 8 bases and J by 4 bases; unmatched bases: 4. CDR3 region: CASGQGSGNTIYF. In DNA form, the CDR3 reads TGTGCCAGCGGACAGGGTTCCGGAAACACCATATATTTT.

The chain carries TRBV5-1 and TRBJ1-2; 7 bases align to TRBD1. V trimming: 1 base; J trimming: 3 bases; junction bases outside the gene matches: 0. The CDR3 is 13 residues long. The V gene's germline CDR1 is SGHRS and CDR2 YFSETQ. CDR3 region: CASSLQGDYGYTF. The CDR3 nucleotides are TGCGCCAGCAGCTTGCAGGGGGACTATGGCTACACCTTC.

V gene TRBV5-6 combines with J gene TRBJ1-1; the match to TRBD1 covers 12 bases. CDR1 and CDR2 from the germline V gene are SGHDT and YYEEEE. The junction had 4 bases not matched to a gene; V was cut back by 4 bases and J by 3 bases. The CDR3 consists of 15 residues. The CDR3: CASSAGTGGYTEAFF. CDR3 coding DNA: TGTGCCAGCAGCGCGGGGACAGGGGGCTACACTGAAGCTTTCTTT.

This clone was seen only a few times. V gene TRBV28 combines with J gene TRBJ1-6, with 9 nucleotides matching TRBD1. Germline assignment: CDR1 MDHEN and CDR2 SYDVKM. V lost 6 bases and J lost 9; bases outside the gene matches: 12. The CDR3 runs 16 residues. CDR3 sequence: CASSISGTGNSSPLHF. The CDR3 region has the DNA TGTGCCAGCAGCATCTCCGGGACAGGGAATAGTTCACCCCTCCACTTT.

The V gene is TRBV10-3, the J gene TRBJ1-1, with D possibly matching TRBD1 (5 bases). The CDR3 runs 13 residues. Trimming removed 7 bases at V and 0 bases at J, with 9 bases between. Germline values: CDR1 ENHRY, CDR2 SYGVKD. The CDR3 reads CAIKDNLNTEAFF. CDR3 coding DNA: TGTGCCATCAAGGACAACCTGAACACTGAAGCTTTCTTT.

V gene TRBV6-4 combines with J gene TRBJ1-1; 8 nucleotides align to TRBD1. The V segment lost 6 bases and the J segment 5 bases; nucleotides outside the gene matches: 5. This CDR3 region has 13 residues. Germline V CDR1 and CDR2: MRHNA, SNTAGT. The CDR3, as DNA: TGTGCCAGCAGGGACAGGGAGGGGACTGAAGCTTTCTTT. Protein: CASRDREGTEAFF.

The chain uses TRBV5-8 and TRBJ1-3; D gene uncertain. The V and J ends lost 1 base and 0 bases respectively, with 11 bases between them. This CDR3 spans 16 amino acids. Per the germline V gene, CDR1 is SGHTS and CDR2 is YDEGEE. The CDR3 DNA reads TGTGCCAGCAGCTTGCCCGGACTGATCTCTGGAAACACCATATATTTT. As protein: CASSLPGLISGNTIYF.

Note on this clone: An end of the junction differs from the germline gene, which may be a read error. The V call is TRBV11-2, the J call TRBJ2-2; D is possibly TRBD1 (5 bases). This CDR3 spans 12 amino acids. The V gene's germline CDR1 is SGHAT and CDR2 FQNNGV. In DNA form, the CDR3 reads TGTGCCAGCAGCTTGGGGCAGGAAGTTGTCCTTTTT. Residues: CASSLGQEVVLF.

This clone occurred a few times. The rearrangement joins TRBV4-3 to TRBJ2-1, with a tentative D call TRBD2 (6 bases). Germline V gene lookup returns CDR1 LGHNA and CDR2 YSLEER. The length of the CDR3 is 17 residues. The V end lost 4 bases, the J end lost 0 bases, and 16 bases lay between the germline ends. CDR3 sequence (DNA): TGCGCCAGCAGCCCAGCATTAGCGGAAAGCTCCTACAATGAGCAGTTCTTC. As protein: CASSPALAESSYNEQFF.

The J gene is TRBJ2-7, the V gene TRBV7-2; the match to TRBD2 covers 13 bases. The germline CDR1 and CDR2 sequences are SGHTA and FQGNSA. V lost 5 bases, J lost 2 bases, and 3 bases stayed unmatched. The CDR3 is 15 amino acids. The CDR3 bases are TGTGCCAGCAGCGTGACTAGCGGGGGGACCTACGAGCAGTACTTC. It is translated as CASSVTSGGTYEQYF.

The chain combines TRBV13 with TRBJ2-5; unclear D gene. The CDR3 totals 16 residues. The germline V and J ends were trimmed by 4 bases and 1 base, with 16 bases remaining between them. From germline, CDR1 is PRHDT and CDR2 FYEKMQ (reference sequence). CDR3 region: CASSSAPTPSQETQYF. The CDR3, as DNA: TGTGCCAGCAGCTCCGCCCCGACTCCTTCCCAAGAGACCCAGTACTTC.

The gene calls are TRBV7-3 and TRBJ2-1; no clear D gene. Germline CDR1 is SGHTA and CDR2 is FQGTGA. The CDR3 extends over 13 amino acids. Trimming cost V 7 bases and J 0 bases, with 7 bases left between them. The CDR3 here is CASKADSYNEQFF. The CDR3 DNA reads as TGTGCCAGCAAGGCGGACTCCTACAATGAGCAGTTCTTC.

The rearrangement uses TRBV18 and TRBJ1-1; the D gene is possibly TRBD1 (5 bases). V was pared by 3 bases and J by 0 bases, with 11 bases between. This CDR3 comprises 15 residues. From germline, CDR1 is KGHSH and CDR2 LQKENI. The CDR3 loop reads CASSPSAGLNTEAFF. Here the CDR3 DNA reads TGTGCCAGCTCACCTTCGGCAGGGTTGAACACTGAAGCTTTCTTT. The whole variable domain, remainder taken from reference TRBV18 and TRBJ1-1, is NAGVMQNPRHLVRRRGQEARLRCSPMKGHSHVYWYRQLPEEGLKFMVYLQKENIIDESGMPKERFSAEFPKEGPSILRIQQVVRGDSAAYFCASSPSAGLNTEAFFGQGTRLTVV.

The chain has TRBV4-3 and TRBJ2-1, with 9 positions matching TRBD2. V shed 0 bases and J 7 bases; nucleotides not matched to a gene: 10. CDR3 length equals 17 residues. Per germline, CDR1 LGHNA and CDR2 YSLEER. For the CDR3, the DNA is TGCGCCAGCAGCCAAGATTTTGGGCTAGCGGGGAAGAATGAGCAGTTCTTC. It translates to CASSQDFGLAGKNEQFF.

The chain couples TRBV2 to TRBJ2-2; TRBD1 is a possible D gene (5 bases). V lost 6 bases to trimming and J lost 5 bases, with 16 bases between them. Germline CDR1 and CDR2: SNHLY and FYNNEI. This CDR3 comprises 15 residues. CDR3 sequence reads: CASRNTGFSTGELFF. CDR3 DNA: TGTGCCAGCAGGAATACAGGATTCTCGACCGGGGAGCTGTTTTTT.